One and the same sample provided the 7 T cell receptor beta chains below, sequenced in a study of cytomegalovirus exposure and HLA in healthy donors. Vbeta (60) and Jbeta (13) primers were used in the PCR. Sequencing was performed with immunoSEQ multiplex PCR; in TCRdb, only in-frame clones are kept and a portion is missing. The data show 60,000 or so clones, over 75% seen once. The specimen sequenced was PBMCs. These receptors came from a female donor in good health and CMV-seronegative.

This chain joins TRBV28 and TRBJ1-4; D is uncertain. Germline CDR1 reads MDHEN; CDR2 reads SYDVKM. This CDR3 has 13 residues. The V gene lost 8 bases and the J gene lost 4 bases, with 11 bases spanning the gap. The CDR3 region is CASSNILNEKLFF. The CDR3 region has the DNA TGTGCCAGCTCGAACATCCTTAATGAAAAACTGTTTTTT.

The chain uses TRBV29-1 and TRBJ1-2, with a tentative D call TRBD1 (6 bases). The germline CDR1 and CDR2 sequences are SQVTM and ANQGSEA. The CDR3 is made up of 13 amino acids. V lost 4 bases and J lost 5, with 14 bases in between. The CDR3 bases are TGCAGCGTTGTTGTCGGACAGAGATATGGCTACACCTTC. Translation gives CSVVVGQRYGYTF.

This clone was recorded only once. This chain joins TRBV6-5 and TRBJ2-5, with D possibly matching TRBD2 (5 bases). CDR3 length: 14 amino acids. Germline V gene sequence: CDR1 MNHEY, CDR2 SVGAGI. Trimming took 2 bases from V and 1 from J, leaving 8 bases between them. CDR3 bases: TGTGCCAGCAGTTACGGAGGTACCCAAGAGACCCAGTACTTC. This gives the protein CASSYGGTQETQYF.

The V and J genes are TRBV4-1 and TRBJ2-7, with D maybe TRBD1 (5 bases). V gave up 1 base and J gave up 0 bases, with 13 bases separating them. The germline V gene has CDR1 MGHRA and CDR2 YSYEKL. There are 16 residues in the CDR3. The CDR3 loop reads CASSQVSGRDSYEQYF. The CDR3 DNA reads as TGCGCCAGCAGCCAAGTCTCGGGCAGGGACTCCTACGAGCAGTACTTC.

V is TRBV2 and J is TRBJ2-3, with 9 bases identical to TRBD2. The J segment lost 0 bases and the V segment lost 6 bases, leaving 4 bases of the junction unmatched. CDR3 length equals 15 residues. Looked up from germline, CDR1 is SNHLY and CDR2 is FYNNEI. The CDR3 region has the DNA TGTGCCAGCAGGCAGCGGGGGGCTAGCACAGATACGCAGTATTTT. Encoded protein: CASRQRGASTDTQYF. Full variable domain (outside the CDR3, taken from reference TRBV2 and TRBJ2-3): EPEVTQTPSHQVTQMGQEVILRCVPISNHLYFYWYRQILGQKVEFLVSFYNNEISEKSEIFDDQFSVERPDGSNFTLKIRSTKLEDSAMYFCASRQRGASTDTQYFGPGTRLTVL.

The chain employs TRBV27 and TRBJ1-1; D unclear. Germline V gene data show CDR1 as MNHEY and CDR2 as SMNVEV (reference sequence). This CDR3 region has 13 residues. Trimming took 4 bases from V and 3 from J, leaving 9 bases between them. The CDR3 region is CASSWEEDTEAFF. CDR3 bases: TGTGCCAGCAGTTGGGAGGAGGACACTGAAGCTTTCTTT.

J is TRBJ1-1 and V is TRBV2; 7 bases line up with TRBD1. Germline V gives CDR1 SNHLY, CDR2 FYNNEI. The CDR3 sequence is 13 residues long. After removal of 4 bases from V and 7 bases from J, the junction contained 6 bases not matched to a gene. The CDR3 protein is CASSVTGVSEAFF. The CDR3 DNA sequence: TGTGCCAGCAGTGTAACAGGGGTTAGTGAAGCTTTCTTT. Full variable domain (outside the CDR3, taken from reference TRBV2 and TRBJ1-1): EPEVTQTPSHQVTQMGQEVILRCVPISNHLYFYWYRQILGQKVEFLVSFYNNEISEKSEIFDDQFSVERPDGSNFTLKIRSTKLEDSAMYFCASSVTGVSEAFFGQGTRLTVV.